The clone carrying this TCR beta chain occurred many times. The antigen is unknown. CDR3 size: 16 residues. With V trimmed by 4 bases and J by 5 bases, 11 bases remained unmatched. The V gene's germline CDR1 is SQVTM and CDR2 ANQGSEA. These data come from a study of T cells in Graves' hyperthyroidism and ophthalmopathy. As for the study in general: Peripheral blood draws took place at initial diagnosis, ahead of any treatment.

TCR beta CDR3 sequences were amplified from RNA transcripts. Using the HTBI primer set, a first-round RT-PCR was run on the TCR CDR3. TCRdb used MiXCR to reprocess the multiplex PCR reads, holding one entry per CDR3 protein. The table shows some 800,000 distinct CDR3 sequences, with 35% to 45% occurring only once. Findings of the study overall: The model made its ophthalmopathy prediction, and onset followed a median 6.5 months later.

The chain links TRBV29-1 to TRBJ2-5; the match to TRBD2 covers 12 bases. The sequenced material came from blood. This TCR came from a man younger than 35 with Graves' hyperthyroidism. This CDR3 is CSVAKPTSGRRETQYF. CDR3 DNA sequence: TGCAGCGTTGCAAAACCGACTAGCGGGAGACGCGAGACCCAGTACTTC.